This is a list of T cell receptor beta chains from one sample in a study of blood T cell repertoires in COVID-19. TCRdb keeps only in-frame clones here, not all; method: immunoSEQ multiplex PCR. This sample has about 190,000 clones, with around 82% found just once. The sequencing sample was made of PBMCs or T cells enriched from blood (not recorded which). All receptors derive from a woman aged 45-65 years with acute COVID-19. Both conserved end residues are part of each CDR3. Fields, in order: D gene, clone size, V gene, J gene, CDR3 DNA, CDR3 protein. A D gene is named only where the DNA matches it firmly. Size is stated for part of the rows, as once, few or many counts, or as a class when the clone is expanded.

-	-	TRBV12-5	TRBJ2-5	TGTGCTAGTGGTCGGGTGAGCGAGCAAGAGACCCAGTACTTC	CASGRVSEQETQYF
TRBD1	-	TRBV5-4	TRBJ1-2	TGTGCCAGCAGCCCCGACAGGGATGGGGGCTACACCTTC	CASSPDRDGGYTF
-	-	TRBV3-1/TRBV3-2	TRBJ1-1	TGTGCCAGCAGCCAAGACCCTCGCGGAACTGAAGCTTTCTTT	CASSQDPRGTEAFF
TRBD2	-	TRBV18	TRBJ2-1	TGTGCCAGCTCACCTGGGACTAGCGGGGACAATGAGCAGTTCTTC	CASSPGTSGDNEQFF
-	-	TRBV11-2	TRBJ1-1	TGTGCCAGCAGCTTAGGCGGCCTCGGTGAAGCTTTCTTT	CASSLGGLGEAFF
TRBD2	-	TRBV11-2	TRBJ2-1	TGTGCCAGCAGCTTTTATAGCGGGGGGGTTCCCAATGAGCAGTTCTTC	CASSFYSGGVPNEQFF
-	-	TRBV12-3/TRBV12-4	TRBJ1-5	TGTGCCAGCAGGGTAGGGGCCAATCAGCCCCAGCATTTT	CASRVGANQPQHF
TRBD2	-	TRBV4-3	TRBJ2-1	TGCGCCAGCAGCCACCGGGGGGGAAAGAATGAGCAGTTCTTC	CASSHRGGKNEQFF
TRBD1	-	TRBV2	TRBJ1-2	TGTGCCAGCAGCCATCAGGGGGATCACTATGGCTACACCTTC	CASSHQGDHYGYTF
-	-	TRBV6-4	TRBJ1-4	TGTGCCAGCAGTGCGCCCCTCAGGGGCGGAGGTGAAAAACTGTTTTTT	CASSAPLRGGGEKLFF
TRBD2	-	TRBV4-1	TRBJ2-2	TGCGCCAGCAGCCCCGGGGTTAGCGGGGGTACCGGGGAGCTGTTTTTT	CASSPGVSGGTGELFF
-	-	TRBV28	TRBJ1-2	TGTGCCAGCGCCCGGGGGGGCAGGAACTATGGCTACACCTTC	CASARGGRNYGYTF
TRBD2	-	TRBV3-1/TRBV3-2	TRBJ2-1	TGTGCCAGCAGTCGACTAGCGGGGGATAACAATGAGCAGTTCTTC	CASSRLAGDNNEQFF
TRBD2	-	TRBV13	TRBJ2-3	TGTGCCAGCAGCTCCTCTAGCGGGGGGGCAGCAGATACGCAGTATTTT	CASSSSSGGAADTQYF
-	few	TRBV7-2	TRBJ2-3	TGTGCCAGCAGCTCTATACGGGATACGCAGTATTTT	CASSSIRDTQYF
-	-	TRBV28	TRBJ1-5	TGTGCCAGCACTCAGTCTTATCAGCCCCAGCATTTT	CASTQSYQPQHF
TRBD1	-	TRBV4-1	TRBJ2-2	TGCGCCAGCAGCCAAGCTCCCGGGACAGGTTACCACAGGAATTGGGAGCTGTTTTTT	CASSQAPGTGYHRNWELFF
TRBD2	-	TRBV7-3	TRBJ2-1	TGTGCCAGCAGCCCCCTCCCCGAGACTAGCACTTTAGTCGGGGGCAATGAGCAGTTCTTC	CASSPLPETSTLVGGNEQFF
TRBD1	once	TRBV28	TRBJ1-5	TGTGCCAGCAGTAGGACAGGGTCGGGTCAGCCCCAGCATTTT	CASSRTGSGQPQHF
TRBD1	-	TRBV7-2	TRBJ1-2	TGTGCCAGCAGCGAGGGACAGGGAGTTGCGTTTGGCTACACCTTC	CASSEGQGVAFGYTF
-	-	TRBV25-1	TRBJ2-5	TGTGCCAGCAGTGAATTGGGTCCTAGCGCCTGGTACCAAGAGACCCAGTACTTC	CASSELGPSAWYQETQYF
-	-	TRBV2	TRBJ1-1	TGTGCCAGCAGTGCCGACAGAACGTCAGGTGAAGCTTTCTTT	CASSADRTSGEAFF
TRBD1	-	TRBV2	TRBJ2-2	TGTGCCAGCCAACAGGGGGCGAACACCGGGGAGCTGTTTTTT	CASQQGANTGELFF
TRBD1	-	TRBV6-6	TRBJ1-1	TGTGCCAGCAGTCCAGGGGGAGCTGAAGCTTTCTTT	CASSPGGAEAFF
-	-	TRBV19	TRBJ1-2	TGTGCCAGTAGTCCCGGTTGGCAGGGGAACTATGGCTACACCTTC	CASSPGWQGNYGYTF
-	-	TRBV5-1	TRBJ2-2	TGCGCCAGCAGCTTGTCGGACACCGGGGAGCTGTTTTTT	CASSLSDTGELFF
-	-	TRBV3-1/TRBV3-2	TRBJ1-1	TGTGCCAGCCAAAGGGGGGGAGGCTCGGCTTTCTTT	CASQRGGGSAFF
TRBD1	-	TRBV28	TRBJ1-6	TGTGCCAGCAGCGCAGACAGGGCGAGCTCCTATAATTCACCCCTCCACTTT	CASSADRASSYNSPLHF
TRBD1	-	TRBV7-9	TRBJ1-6	TGTGCCAGCAGCTTAAGATGGACAGGGGTTGGCTTAGCGTCACCCCTCCACTTT	CASSLRWTGVGLASPLHF
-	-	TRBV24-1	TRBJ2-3	TGTGCCACCAGTGGAGTAAGTGGGGGGGCGGGTACGCAGTATTTT	CATSGVSGGAGTQYF
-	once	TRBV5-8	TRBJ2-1	TGTGCCAGCAGCCCCCAACAGGGCGAGACTACCCACAATGAGCAGTTCTTC	CASSPQQGETTHNEQFF
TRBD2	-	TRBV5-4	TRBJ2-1	TGTGCCAGCAGCCCCCCTCTAGCGGGGGGACGTAGGAATGAGCAGTTCTTC	CASSPPLAGGRRNEQFF
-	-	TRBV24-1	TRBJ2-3	TGTGCCACCAGTGATTCGGAGATAACCACAGATACGCAGTATTTT	CATSDSEITTDTQYF
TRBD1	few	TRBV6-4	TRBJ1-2	TGTGCCAGCAGTGACCGGACAGGGGGCTATGGCTACACCTTC	CASSDRTGGYGYTF
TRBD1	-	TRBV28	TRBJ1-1	TGTGCCAGCATTCTACCGACAGGGGACACTGAAGCTTTCTTT	CASILPTGDTEAFF
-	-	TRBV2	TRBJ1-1	TGTGCCAGCAGTGAGTTTGGTGCGGGACTGAACACTGAAGCTTTCTTT	CASSEFGAGLNTEAFF
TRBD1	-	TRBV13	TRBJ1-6	TGTGCCAGCAGCTGGGGGGGACAGGGACTTTCACCCCTCCACTTT	CASSWGGQGLSPLHF
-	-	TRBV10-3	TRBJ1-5	TGTGCCATCAGTGGGGGGGGTAATCAGCCCCAGCATTTT	CAISGGGNQPQHF
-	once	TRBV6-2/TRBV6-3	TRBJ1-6	TGTGCCAGCAGTTACGTGGAGGGAGGGTATTCACCCCTCCACTTT	CASSYVEGGYSPLHF
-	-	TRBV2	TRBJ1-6	TGTGCCAGCAGTATACAGGGTGAACATTCACCCCTCCACTTT	CASSIQGEHSPLHF
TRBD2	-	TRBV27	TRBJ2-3	TGTGCCAGCAGGCTAGCGGGGGGAAACCCCACAGATACGCAGTATTTT	CASRLAGGNPTDTQYF
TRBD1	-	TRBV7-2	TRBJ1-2	TGTGCCAGCAGCTCCCGGACAGGGCAATATGGCTACACCTTC	CASSSRTGQYGYTF
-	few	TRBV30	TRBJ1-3	TGTGCCTGGAGTGTACAGTCTGGAAACACCATATATTTT	CAWSVQSGNTIYF
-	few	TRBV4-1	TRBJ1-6	TGCGCCAGCAGCCTCCGGACACCTGAAGATAATTCACCCCTCCACTTT	CASSLRTPEDNSPLHF
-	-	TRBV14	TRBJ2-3	TGTGCCAGCAGCTTCCAGAGCGGCGATACGCAGTATTTT	CASSFQSGDTQYF
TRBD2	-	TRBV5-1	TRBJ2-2	TGCGCCAGCAGCCTGACTAGCGGGGCGAACACCGGGGAGCTGTTTTTT	CASSLTSGANTGELFF
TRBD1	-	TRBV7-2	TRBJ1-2	TGTGCCAGCAGCTCGTCACAGGACAGGGGTCTTTGGGGCTACACCTTC	CASSSSQDRGLWGYTF
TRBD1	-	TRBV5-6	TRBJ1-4	TGTGCCAGCAGCTTGCAGGGGGCGGGGGAAAAACTGTTTTTT	CASSLQGAGEKLFF
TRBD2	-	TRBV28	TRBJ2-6	TGTGCCAGCAGTTCGGCGGGGGTTTCGCTGTCTGGGGCCAACGTCCTGACTTTC	CASSSAGVSLSGANVLTF